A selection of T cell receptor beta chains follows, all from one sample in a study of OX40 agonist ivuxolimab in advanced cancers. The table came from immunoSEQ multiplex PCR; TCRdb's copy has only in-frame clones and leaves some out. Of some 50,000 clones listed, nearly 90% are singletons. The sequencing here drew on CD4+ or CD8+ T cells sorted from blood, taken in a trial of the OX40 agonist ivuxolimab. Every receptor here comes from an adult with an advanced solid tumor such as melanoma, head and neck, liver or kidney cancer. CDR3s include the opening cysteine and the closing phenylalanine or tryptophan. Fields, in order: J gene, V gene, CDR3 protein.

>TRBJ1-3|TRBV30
CAWSSPDRGNTIYF
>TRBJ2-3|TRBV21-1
CASSKRGTDGTDTQYF
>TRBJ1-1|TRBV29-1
CSVGGTRANTEAFF
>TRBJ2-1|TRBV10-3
CATAGTSGSRGSNEQFF
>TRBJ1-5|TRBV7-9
CASSFGQGYYRNQPQHF
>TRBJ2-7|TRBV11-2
CASSFSNYEQYF
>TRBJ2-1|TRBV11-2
CASSFARTSYYNEQFF
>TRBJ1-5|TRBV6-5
CASSSGEHNQPQHF
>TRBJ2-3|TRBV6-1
CASSERVRGPGTDTQYF
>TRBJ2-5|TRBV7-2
CASSSAGLALQETQYF
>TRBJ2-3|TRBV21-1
CASSQWKYSRSTDTQYF
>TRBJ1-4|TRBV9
CASSIGGGEKLFF
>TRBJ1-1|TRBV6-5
CASSRQGSGTEAFF
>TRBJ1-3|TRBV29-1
CSVRTGLSSGNTIYF
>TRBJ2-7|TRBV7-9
CASSFAGVAEQYF
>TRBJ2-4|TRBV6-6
CASSSLLLAKNIQYF
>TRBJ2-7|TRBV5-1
CASSREGGEQYF
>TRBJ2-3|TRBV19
CASRNRDTQYF
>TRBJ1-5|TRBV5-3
CASSLSQHF
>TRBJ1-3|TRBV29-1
CSVEEGGGSGNTIYF
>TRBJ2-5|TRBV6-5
CASSYSGETQYF
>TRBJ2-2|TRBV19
CASRRGPNTGELFF
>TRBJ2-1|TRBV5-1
CASSAPGTAYNEQFF
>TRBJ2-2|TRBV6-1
CASSDLWGVTGELFF